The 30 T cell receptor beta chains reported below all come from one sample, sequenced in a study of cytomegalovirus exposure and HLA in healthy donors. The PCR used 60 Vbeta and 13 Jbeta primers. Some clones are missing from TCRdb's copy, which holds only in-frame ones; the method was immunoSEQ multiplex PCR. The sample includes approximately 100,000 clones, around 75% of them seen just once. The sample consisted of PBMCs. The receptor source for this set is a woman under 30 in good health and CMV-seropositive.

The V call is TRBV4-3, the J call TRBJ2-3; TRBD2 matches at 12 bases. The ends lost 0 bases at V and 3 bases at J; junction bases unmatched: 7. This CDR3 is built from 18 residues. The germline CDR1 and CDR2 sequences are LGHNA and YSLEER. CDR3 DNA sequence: TGCGCCAGCAGCCAAGATCGACTAGCGGGAGATTTAACAGATACGCAGTATTTT. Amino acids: CASSQDRLAGDLTDTQYF.

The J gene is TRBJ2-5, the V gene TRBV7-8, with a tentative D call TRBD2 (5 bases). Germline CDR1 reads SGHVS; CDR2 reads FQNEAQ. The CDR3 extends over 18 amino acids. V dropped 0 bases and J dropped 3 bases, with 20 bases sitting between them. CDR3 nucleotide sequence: TGTGCCAGCAGCTTAGCAGCCGACATAACTAGAATCAAAGAGACCCAGTACTTC. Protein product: CASSLAADITRIKETQYF. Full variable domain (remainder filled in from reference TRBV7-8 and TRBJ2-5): GAGVSQSPRYKVAKRGQDVALRCDPISGHVSLFWYQQALGQGPEFLTYFQNEAQLDKSGLPSDRFFAERPEGSVSTLKIQRTQQEDSAVYLCASSLAADITRIKETQYFGPGTRLLVL.

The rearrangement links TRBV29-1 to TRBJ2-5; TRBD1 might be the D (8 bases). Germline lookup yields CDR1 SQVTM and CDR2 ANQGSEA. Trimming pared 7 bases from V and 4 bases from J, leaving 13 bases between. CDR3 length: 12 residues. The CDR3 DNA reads TGCAGCGCTCACAGGGGGGGAGAGACCCAGTACTTC. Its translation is CSAHRGGETQYF.

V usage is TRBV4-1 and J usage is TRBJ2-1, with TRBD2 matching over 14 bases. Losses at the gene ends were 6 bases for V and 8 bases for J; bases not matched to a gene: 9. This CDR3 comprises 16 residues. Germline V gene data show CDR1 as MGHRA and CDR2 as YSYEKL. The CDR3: CASRNSGTSGSYEQFF. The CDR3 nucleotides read TGCGCCAGCAGAAACTCCGGGACTAGCGGGAGCTATGAGCAGTTCTTC.

As DNA, the CDR3 is TGTGCCAGCAGCTTAGGAAATCAGGGGGAGACTGAAGCTTTCTTT. It codes for CASSLGNQGETEAFF. This chain joins TRBV11-3 and TRBJ1-1; 7 bases align to TRBD1. CDR3 length equals 15 residues. Germline V gene lookup returns CDR1 SGHNT and CDR2 YENEEA. V gave up 1 base and J gave up 5 bases; unmatched junction bases: 7.

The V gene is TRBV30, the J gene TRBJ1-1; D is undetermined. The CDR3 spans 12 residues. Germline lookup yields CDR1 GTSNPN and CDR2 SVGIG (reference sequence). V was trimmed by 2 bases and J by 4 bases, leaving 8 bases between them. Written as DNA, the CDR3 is TGTGCCTGGAGTTTCCGGGGCACTGAAGCTTTCTTT. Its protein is CAWSFRGTEAFF.

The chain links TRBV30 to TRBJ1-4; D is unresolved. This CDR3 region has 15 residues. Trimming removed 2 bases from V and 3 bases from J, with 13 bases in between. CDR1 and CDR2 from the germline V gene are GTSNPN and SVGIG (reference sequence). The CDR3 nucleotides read TGTGCCTGGAGTTCCGGGGTATCGCCTAATGAAAAACTGTTTTTT. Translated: CAWSSGVSPNEKLFF.

The DNA of the CDR3 is TGTGCCAGCACGGGGGGAGGACGCTCCTACAATGAGCAGTTCTTC. Translated: CASTGGGRSYNEQFF. This chain joins TRBV9 and TRBJ2-1; 7 nucleotides align to TRBD2. This CDR3 contains 15 residues. Germline V gives CDR1 SGDLS, CDR2 YYNGEE. V dropped 6 bases and J dropped 0; count of bases not matched to a gene: 6.

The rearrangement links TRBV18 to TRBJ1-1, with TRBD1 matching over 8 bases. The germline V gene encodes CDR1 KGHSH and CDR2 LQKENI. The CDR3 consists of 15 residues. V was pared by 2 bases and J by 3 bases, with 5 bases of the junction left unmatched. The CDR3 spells CASSPGTGGDTEAFF. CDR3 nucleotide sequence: TGTGCCAGCTCACCAGGGACAGGAGGAGACACTGAAGCTTTCTTT.

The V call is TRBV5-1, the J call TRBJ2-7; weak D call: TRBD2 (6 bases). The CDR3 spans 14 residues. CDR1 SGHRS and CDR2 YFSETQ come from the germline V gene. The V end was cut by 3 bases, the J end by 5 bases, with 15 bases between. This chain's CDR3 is CASSSGLPSDEQYF. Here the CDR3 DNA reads TGCGCCAGCAGCTCCGGACTCCCTAGCGACGAGCAGTACTTC.

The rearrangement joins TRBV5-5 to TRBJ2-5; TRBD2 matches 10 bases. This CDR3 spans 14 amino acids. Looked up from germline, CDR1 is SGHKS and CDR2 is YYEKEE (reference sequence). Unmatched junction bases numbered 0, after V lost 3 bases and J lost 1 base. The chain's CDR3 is CASSWTSGQETQYF. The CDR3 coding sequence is TGTGCCAGCAGCTGGACTAGCGGCCAAGAGACCCAGTACTTC.

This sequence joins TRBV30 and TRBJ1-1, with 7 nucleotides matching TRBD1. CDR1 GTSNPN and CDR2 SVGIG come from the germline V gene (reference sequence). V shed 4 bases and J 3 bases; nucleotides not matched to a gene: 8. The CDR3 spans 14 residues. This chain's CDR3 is CAWTVTGRYTEAFF. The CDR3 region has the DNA TGTGCCTGGACCGTGACAGGGAGGTACACTGAAGCTTTCTTT.

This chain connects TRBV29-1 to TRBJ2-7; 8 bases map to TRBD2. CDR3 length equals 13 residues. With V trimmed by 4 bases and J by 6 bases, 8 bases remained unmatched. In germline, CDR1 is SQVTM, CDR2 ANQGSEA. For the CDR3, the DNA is TGCAGCGTTGTTCCTAGCGGGTGGATCGAGCAGTACTTC. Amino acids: CSVVPSGWIEQYF.

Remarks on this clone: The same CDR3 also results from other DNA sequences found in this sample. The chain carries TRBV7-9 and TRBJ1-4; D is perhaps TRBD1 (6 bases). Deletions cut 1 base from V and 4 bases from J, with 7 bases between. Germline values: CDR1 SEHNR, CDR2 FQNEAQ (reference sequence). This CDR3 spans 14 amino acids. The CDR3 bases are TGTGCCAGCAGCTTAGGAGGGGGTAATGAAAAACTGTTTTTT. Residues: CASSLGGGNEKLFF.

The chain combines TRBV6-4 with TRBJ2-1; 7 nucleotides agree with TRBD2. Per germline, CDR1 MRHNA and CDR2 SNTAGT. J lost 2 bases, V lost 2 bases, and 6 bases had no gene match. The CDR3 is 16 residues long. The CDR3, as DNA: TGTGCCAGCAGTGACAAAGCGGGGAAAACCTACAATGAGCAGTTCTTC. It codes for CASSDKAGKTYNEQFF.

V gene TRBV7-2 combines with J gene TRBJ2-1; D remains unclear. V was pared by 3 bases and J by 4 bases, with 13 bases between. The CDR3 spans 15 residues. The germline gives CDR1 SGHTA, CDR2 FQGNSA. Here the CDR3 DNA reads TGTGCCAGCAGCTTTAGCCGTTCCCATTACAATGAGCAGTTCTTC. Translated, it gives CASSFSRSHYNEQFF.

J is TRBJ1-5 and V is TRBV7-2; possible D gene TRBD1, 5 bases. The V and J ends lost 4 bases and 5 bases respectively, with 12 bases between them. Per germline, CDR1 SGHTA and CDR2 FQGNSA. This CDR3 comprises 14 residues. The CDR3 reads CASSSQGFDQPQHF. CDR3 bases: TGTGCCAGCAGCTCTCAGGGATTCGATCAGCCCCAGCATTTT.

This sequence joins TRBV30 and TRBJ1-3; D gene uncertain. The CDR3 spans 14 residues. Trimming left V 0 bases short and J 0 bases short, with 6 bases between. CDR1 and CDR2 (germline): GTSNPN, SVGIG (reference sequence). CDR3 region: CAWSVPYSGNTIYF. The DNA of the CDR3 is TGTGCCTGGAGTGTCCCCTACTCTGGAAACACCATATATTTT. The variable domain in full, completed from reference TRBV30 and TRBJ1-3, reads SQTIHQWPATLVQPVGSPLSLECTVEGTSNPNLYWYRQAAGRGLQLLFYSVGIGQISSEVPQNLSASRPQDRQFILSSKKLLLSDSGFYLCAWSVPYSGNTIYFGEGSWLTVV.

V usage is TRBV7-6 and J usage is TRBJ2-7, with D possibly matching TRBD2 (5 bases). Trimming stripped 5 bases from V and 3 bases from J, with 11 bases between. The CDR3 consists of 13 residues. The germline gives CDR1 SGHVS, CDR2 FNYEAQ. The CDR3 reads CASSRSGLYEQYF. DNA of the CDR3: TGTGCCAGCAGCCGCAGCGGACTCTACGAGCAGTACTTC.

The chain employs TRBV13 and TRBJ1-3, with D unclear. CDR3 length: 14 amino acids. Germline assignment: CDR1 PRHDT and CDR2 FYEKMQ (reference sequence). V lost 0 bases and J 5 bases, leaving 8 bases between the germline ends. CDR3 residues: CASSLGIQRNTIYF. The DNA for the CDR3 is TGTGCCAGCAGCTTAGGTATACAACGAAACACCATATATTTT. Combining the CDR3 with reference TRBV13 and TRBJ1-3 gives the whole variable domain AAGVIQSPRHLIKEKRETATLKCYPIPRHDTVYWYQQGPGQDPQFLISFYEKMQSDKGSIPDRFSAQQFSDYHSELNMSSLELGDSALYFCASSLGIQRNTIYFGEGSWLTVV.

In DNA, the CDR3 is TGTGCCAGCAGCCCCTCGACTAGCGGCTACAATGAGCAGTTCTTC. Its protein is CASSPSTSGYNEQFF. This chain uses TRBV7-9 with TRBJ2-1; 9 bases agree with TRBD2. The V segment lost 5 bases and the J segment 3 bases; nucleotides outside the gene matches: 5. The germline V gene encodes CDR1 SEHNR and CDR2 FQNEAQ (reference sequence). The CDR3 runs to 15 residues. Full variable domain (missing parts from reference TRBV7-9 and TRBJ2-1): DTGVSQNPRHKITKRGQNVTFRCDPISEHNRLYWYRQTLGQGPEFLTYFQNEAQLEKSRLLSDRFSAERPKGSFSTLEIQRTEQGDSAMYLCASSPSTSGYNEQFFGPGTRLTVL.

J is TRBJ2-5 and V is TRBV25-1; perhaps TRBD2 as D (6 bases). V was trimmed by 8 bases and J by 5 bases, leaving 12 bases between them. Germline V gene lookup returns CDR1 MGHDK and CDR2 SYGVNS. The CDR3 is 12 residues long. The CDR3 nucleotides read TGTGCCAGCGAAGGAGGGCTGGAGACCCAGTACTTC. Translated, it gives CASEGGLETQYF.

The DNA of the CDR3 is TGTGCCAGCCGCCCAGCTGGGGGGGAGCAGTACTTC. This sequence encodes CASRPAGGEQYF. The J gene is TRBJ2-7, the V gene TRBV6-5; TRBD2 is a possible D gene (6 bases). Germline V gene sequence: CDR1 MNHEY, CDR2 SVGAGI. With 8 bases removed from V and 7 bases from J, the gap between germline ends came to 15 bases. The CDR3 is 12 amino acids.

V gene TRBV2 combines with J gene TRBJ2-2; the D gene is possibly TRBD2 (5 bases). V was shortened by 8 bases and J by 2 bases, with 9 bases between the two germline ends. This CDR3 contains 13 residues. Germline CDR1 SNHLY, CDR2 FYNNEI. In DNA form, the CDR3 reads TGTGCCAGCGGACGGGATAACACCGGGGAGCTGTTTTTT. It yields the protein CASGRDNTGELFF.

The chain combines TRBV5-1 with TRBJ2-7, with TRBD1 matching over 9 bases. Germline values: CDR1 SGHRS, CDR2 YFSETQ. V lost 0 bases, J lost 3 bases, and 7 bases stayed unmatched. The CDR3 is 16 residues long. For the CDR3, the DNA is TGCGCCAGCAGCTTGGATGGGGACAGGGCGATCTACGAGCAGTACTTC. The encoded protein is CASSLDGDRAIYEQYF.

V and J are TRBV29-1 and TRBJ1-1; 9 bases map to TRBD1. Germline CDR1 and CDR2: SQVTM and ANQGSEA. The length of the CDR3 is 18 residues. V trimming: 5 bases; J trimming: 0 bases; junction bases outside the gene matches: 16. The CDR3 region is CSVRGFWDRASMNTEAFF. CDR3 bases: TGCAGCGTTAGGGGGTTTTGGGACAGGGCCTCCATGAACACTGAAGCTTTCTTT.

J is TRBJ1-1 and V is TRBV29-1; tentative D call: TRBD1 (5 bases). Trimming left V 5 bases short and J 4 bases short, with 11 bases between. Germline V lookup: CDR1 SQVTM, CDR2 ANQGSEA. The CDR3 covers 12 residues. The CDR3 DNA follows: TGCAGCGTTTGGGACTTACCCACTGAAGCTTTCTTT. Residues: CSVWDLPTEAFF.

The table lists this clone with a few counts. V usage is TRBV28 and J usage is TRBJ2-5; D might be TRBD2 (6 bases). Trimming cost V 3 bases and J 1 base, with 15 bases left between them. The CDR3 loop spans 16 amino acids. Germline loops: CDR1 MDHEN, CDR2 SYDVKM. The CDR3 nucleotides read TGTGCCAGCAGTTTCCGGGGGAGAGGAAGCCAAGAGACCCAGTACTTC. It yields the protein CASSFRGRGSQETQYF.

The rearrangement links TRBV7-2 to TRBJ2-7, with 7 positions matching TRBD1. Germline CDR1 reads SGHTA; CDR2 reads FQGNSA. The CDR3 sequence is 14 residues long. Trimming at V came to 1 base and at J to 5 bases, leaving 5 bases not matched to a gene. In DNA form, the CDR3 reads TGTGCCAGCAGCTTAGGAGGGGGCGCGGACGAGCAGTACTTC. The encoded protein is CASSLGGGADEQYF.

The CDR3 coding sequence is TGTGCCAGCTCCGGAGGGGTGAACACTGAAGCTTTCTTT. Translating gives CASSGGVNTEAFF. This rearrangement joins TRBV28 to TRBJ1-1; tentatively, D is TRBD1 (5 bases). Trimming shortened V by 8 bases and J by 0 bases, and 10 bases separated the two germline ends. This CDR3 comprises 13 residues. In germline, CDR1 is MDHEN, CDR2 SYDVKM.